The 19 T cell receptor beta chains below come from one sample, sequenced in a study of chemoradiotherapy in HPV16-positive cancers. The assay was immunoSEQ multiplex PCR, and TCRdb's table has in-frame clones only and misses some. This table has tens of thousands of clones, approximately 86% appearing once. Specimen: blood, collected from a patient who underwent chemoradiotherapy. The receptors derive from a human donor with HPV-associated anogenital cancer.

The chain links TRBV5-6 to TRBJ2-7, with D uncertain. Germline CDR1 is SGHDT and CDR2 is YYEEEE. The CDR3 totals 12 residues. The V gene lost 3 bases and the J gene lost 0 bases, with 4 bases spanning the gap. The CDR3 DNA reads TGTGCCAGCAGCTCTCGCTCCTACGAGCAGTACTTC. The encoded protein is CASSSRSYEQYF.

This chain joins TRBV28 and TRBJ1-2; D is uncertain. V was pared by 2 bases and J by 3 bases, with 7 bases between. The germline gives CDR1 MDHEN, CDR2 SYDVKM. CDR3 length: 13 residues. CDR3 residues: CASSLLKDYGYTF. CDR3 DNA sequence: TGTGCCAGCAGTTTACTCAAGGACTATGGCTACACCTTC.

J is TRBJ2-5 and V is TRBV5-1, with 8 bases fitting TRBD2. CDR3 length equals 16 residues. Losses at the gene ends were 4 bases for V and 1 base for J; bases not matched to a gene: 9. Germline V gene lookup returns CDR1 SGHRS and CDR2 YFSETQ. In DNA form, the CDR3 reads TGCGCCAGCAGCCTCCGCCCCGGGGGGGCCCAAGAGACCCAGTACTTC. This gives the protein CASSLRPGGAQETQYF.

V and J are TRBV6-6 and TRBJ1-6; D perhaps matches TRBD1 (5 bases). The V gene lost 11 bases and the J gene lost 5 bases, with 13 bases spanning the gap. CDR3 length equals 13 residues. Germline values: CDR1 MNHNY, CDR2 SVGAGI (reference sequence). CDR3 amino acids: CAATGQNNSPLHF. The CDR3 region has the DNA TGTGCCGCCACAGGACAAAATAATTCACCCCTCCACTTT.

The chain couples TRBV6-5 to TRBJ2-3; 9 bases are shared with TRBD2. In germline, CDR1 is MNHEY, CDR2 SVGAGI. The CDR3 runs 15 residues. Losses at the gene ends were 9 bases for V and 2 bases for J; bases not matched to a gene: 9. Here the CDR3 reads CASATSGGFTDTQYF. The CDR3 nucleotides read TGTGCCAGTGCGACGAGCGGGGGGTTCACAGATACGCAGTATTTT.

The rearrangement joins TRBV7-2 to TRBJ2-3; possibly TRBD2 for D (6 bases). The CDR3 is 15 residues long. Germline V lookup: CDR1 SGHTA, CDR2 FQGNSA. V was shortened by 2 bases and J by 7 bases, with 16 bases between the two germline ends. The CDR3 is CASSLINRDSYTQYF. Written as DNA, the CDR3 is TGTGCCAGCAGCTTAATTAACCGGGACTCTTATACGCAGTATTTT.

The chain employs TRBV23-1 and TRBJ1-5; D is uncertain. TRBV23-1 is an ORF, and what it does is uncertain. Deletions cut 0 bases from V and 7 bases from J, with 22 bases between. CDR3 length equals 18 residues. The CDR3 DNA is TGCGCCAGCAGTCAATCTTGGGGAGACAAAGGTATGGAACAGCCCCAGCATTTT. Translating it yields CASSQSWGDKGMEQPQHF.

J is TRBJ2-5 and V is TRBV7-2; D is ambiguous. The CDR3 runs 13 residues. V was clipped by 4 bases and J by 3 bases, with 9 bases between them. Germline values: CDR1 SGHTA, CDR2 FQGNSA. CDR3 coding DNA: TGTGCCAGCAGCTATCAGGTAGAAGAGACCCAGTACTTC. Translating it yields CASSYQVEETQYF.

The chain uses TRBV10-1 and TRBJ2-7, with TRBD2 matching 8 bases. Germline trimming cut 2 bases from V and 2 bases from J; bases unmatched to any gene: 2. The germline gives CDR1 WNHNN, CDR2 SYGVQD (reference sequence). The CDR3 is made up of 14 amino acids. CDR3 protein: CASSESGGPYEQYF. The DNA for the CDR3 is TGCGCCAGCAGTGAGAGCGGGGGACCCTACGAGCAGTACTTC.

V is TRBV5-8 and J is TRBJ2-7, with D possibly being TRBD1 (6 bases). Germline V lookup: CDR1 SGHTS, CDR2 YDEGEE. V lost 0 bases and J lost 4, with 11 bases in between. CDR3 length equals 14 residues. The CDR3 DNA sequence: TGTGCCAGCAGCTTGGGACAGGTAGTTTACGAGCAGTACTTC. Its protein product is CASSLGQVVYEQYF.

This chain's CDR3 is CASSEGGQGAAAGNTIYF. As DNA, the CDR3 is TGTGCCAGCAGTGAAGGGGGACAGGGGGCTGCTGCCGGAAACACCATATATTTT. The V call is TRBV25-1, the J call TRBJ1-3; 12 bases map to TRBD1. This CDR3 spans 18 amino acids. In germline, CDR1 is MGHDK, CDR2 SYGVNS. With 2 bases clipped from V and 4 bases from J, the junction kept 9 bases outside the gene matches.

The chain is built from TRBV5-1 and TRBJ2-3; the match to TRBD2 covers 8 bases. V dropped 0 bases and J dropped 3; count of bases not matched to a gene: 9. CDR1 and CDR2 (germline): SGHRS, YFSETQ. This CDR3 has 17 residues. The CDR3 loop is CASSLGWRGAGTDTQYF. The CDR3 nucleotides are TGCGCCAGCAGCTTGGGCTGGCGGGGGGCCGGGACAGATACGCAGTATTTT.

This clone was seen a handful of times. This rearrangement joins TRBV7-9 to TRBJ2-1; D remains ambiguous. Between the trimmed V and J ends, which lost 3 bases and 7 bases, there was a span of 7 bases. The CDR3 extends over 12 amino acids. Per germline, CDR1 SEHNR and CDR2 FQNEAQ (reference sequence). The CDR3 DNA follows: TGTGCCAGCAGCTTGATCTCGAATGAGCAGTTCTTC. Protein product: CASSLISNEQFF.

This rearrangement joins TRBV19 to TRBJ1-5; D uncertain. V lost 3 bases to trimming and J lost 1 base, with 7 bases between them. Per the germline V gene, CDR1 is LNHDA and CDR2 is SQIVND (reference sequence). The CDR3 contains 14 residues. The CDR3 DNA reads TGTGCCAGTAGTATCGGAACGAGCAATCAGCCCCAGCATTTT. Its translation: CASSIGTSNQPQHF.

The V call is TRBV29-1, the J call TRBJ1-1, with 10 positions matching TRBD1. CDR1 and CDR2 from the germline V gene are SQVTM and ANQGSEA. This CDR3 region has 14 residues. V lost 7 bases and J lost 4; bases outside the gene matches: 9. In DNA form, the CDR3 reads TGCAGCGCTCGGGACAGGGGTGTGGGCACTGAAGCTTTCTTT. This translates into CSARDRGVGTEAFF.

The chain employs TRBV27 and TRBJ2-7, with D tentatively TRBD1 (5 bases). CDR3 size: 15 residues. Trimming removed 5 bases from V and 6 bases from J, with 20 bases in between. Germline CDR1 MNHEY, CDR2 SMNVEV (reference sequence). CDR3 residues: CASSPFGSGASEQYF. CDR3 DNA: TGTGCCAGCAGTCCCTTCGGCAGTGGGGCATCCGAGCAGTACTTC.

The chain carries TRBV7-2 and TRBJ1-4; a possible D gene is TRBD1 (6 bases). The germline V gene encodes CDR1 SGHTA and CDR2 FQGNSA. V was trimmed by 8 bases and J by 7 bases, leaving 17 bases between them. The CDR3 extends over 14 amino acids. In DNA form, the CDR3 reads TGTGCCAGCGGGTTAGGGGGACCCGTTGAAAAACTGTTTTTT. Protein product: CASGLGGPVEKLFF.

The CDR3 DNA follows: TGTGCCAGCAGTCCCCGAACAGGGGTGGTTGGGCAGCCCCAGCATTTT. Protein: CASSPRTGVVGQPQHF. V usage is TRBV27 and J usage is TRBJ1-5; 7 bases are a match to TRBD1. Germline CDR1 is MNHEY and CDR2 is SMNVEV (reference sequence). V trimming: 5 bases; J trimming: 7 bases; junction bases outside the gene matches: 14. The CDR3 runs to 16 residues.

CDR3 nucleotide sequence: TGTGCCAGCAGTGAAGAAAGGGCGAGCAATCAGCCCCAGCATTTT. This sequence encodes CASSEERASNQPQHF. The chain combines TRBV2 with TRBJ1-5; no reliable D call. V lost 1 base to trimming and J lost 1 base, with 8 bases between them. The V gene's germline CDR1 is SNHLY and CDR2 FYNNEI. This CDR3 region has 15 residues.